This T cell receptor (beta chain) was recovered during a study of early T cells in non-severe SARS-CoV-2 infection. The CDR3 is made up of 14 amino acids. Germline-derived CDR1 and CDR2 are SGHTA and FQGNSA. V was clipped by 4 bases and J by 2 bases, with 6 bases between them. TCRdb re-derived calls from the 5' RACE reads in MiXCR, one entry per CDR3 protein. Of about 69,000 distinct CDR3 sequences listed, over 3.5% are singletons. This TCR was recovered from an adult who was a healthcare worker with PCR-confirmed SARS-CoV-2 infection or an uninfected control (not recorded which). The donor label of this sample is uncertain. Sample: whole blood, taken at baseline. The chain carries TRBV7-2 and TRBJ1-6; D is ambiguous. The CDR3 protein is CASSSGPYNSPLHF. The DNA of the CDR3 is TGTGCCAGCAGCTCCGGACCCTATAATTCACCCCTCCACTTT.